This paragraph reports one T cell receptor (beta chain). What it binds is not known. This specimen comes from a study of T cell responses to AZD1222 COVID-19 vaccine. The study, taken as a whole, reports: Repertoire samples came only from after the peak T cell response.

The V gene lost 7 bases and the J gene lost 8 bases, with 15 bases spanning the gap. The CDR3 consists of 14 residues. Here immunoSEQ multiplex PCR was the method, and the copy in TCRdb shows in-frame clones only, minus some. The table has 150,000 to 200,000 clones, 94% seen once. The sequencing used peripheral blood, collected 28 days after the second AZD1222 dose. The chain has TRBV23-1 and TRBJ1-6; tentative D call: TRBD1 (5 bases). TRBV23-1 is an open reading frame whose function is uncertain. The sequence was collected from an adult who received the AZD1222 COVID-19 vaccine. For the CDR3, the DNA is TGCGCCAGCATCCCTCGGGGGTCTGATTCACCCCTCCACTTT. Its protein product is CASIPRGSDSPLHF.